This T cell receptor (beta chain) was identified during a study of early T cells in non-severe SARS-CoV-2 infection. Study-level findings and limits: Missing private and CD4 specificities, VDJdb matching favored anti-spike CD8 responses.

This clonotype came up a few times. Its antigen is currently unknown. The junction departs from germline at one end; a sequencing error may be responsible. Unique molecular identifiers were affixed to single, distinct cDNA molecules. Via MiXCR, TCRdb re-called the 5' RACE reads, giving one row per CDR3 protein. The sample has about 87,000 distinct CDR3 sequences; 12% to 15% are singletons. CDR1 and CDR2 (germline): MNHEY, SMNVEV (reference sequence). There are 17 residues in the CDR3. The TCR comes from an adult who was a healthcare worker with PCR-confirmed SARS-CoV-2 infection or an uninfected control (not recorded which). The V and J genes are TRBV27 and TRBJ1-6; 7 nucleotides agree with TRBD1. Sequencing was performed on whole blood. As DNA, the CDR3 is TGTGCCAGCAGTTGGGCCAGGGGGAAGGGCTCGAATTCACCCCTCCATTTT. Translating it yields CASSWARGKGSNSPLHF.